Below, 11 T cell receptor beta chains from the same sample are listed, as sequenced in a study of vaccination effects on CD4 cells after COVID-19. Upon completion of more than 9 days in culture, CD4+ T cells were isolated. No antigen is known for these receptors. Some clones are missing from TCRdb's copy, which holds only in-frame ones; the method was immunoSEQ multiplex PCR. The data contain roughly 34,000 clones, around three quarters of them singletons. This sample comprised CD4+ T cells from PBMCs cultured without peptide, obtained before COVID-19 vaccination. The source is a human donor who received a COVID-19 vaccine.

CDR3 sequence (DNA): TGTGCCAGTAGGGATCTAGCGGCCTTGGGGGAGCAGTTCTTC. This translates into CASRDLAALGEQFF. The genes are TRBV19 and TRBJ2-1; 7 bases are a match to TRBD2. Germline V gives CDR1 LNHDA, CDR2 SQIVND (reference sequence). The junction had 12 bases not matched to a gene; V was cut back by 6 bases and J by 10 bases. This CDR3 region has 14 residues.

J is TRBJ2-7 and V is TRBV4-1; 9 positions agree with TRBD2. The CDR3 runs to 15 residues. Germline V lookup: CDR1 MGHRA, CDR2 YSYEKL. Losses at the gene ends were 8 bases for V and 0 bases for J; bases not matched to a gene: 8. The CDR3 bases are TGCGCCAGCGGCGGGCTAGCGGGACTCTCCTACGAGCAGTACTTC. Translated, it gives CASGGLAGLSYEQYF.

The gene calls are TRBV3-1 (or the pseudogene TRBV3-2) and TRBJ2-7; 8 positions agree with TRBD1. The CDR3 sequence is 14 residues long. V lost 3 bases, J lost 5 bases, and 6 bases stayed unmatched. Germline V lookup: CDR1 LGHDT, CDR2 YNNKEL (reference sequence). DNA of the CDR3: TGTGCCAGCAGCCACGGACAGGGACGAAACGAGCAGTACTTC. Its protein is CASSHGQGRNEQYF.

The chain's CDR3 is CASSLAQGGNTEAFF. Written as DNA, the CDR3 is TGTGCCAGCAGCTTAGCGCAGGGTGGGAACACTGAAGCTTTCTTT. V gene TRBV7-9 combines with J gene TRBJ1-1, with D perhaps TRBD1 (5 bases). Deletions cut 0 bases from V and 1 base from J, with 9 bases between. The CDR3 contains 15 residues. CDR1 and CDR2 from the germline V gene are SEHNR and FQNEAQ (reference sequence).

This clone was seen only a few times. The V and J genes are TRBV21-1 and TRBJ2-7; the D call in the table, TRBD1, was not verified against the DNA. TRBV21-1 is reported as a pseudogene. The CDR3 has 15 amino acids. This chain's CDR3 is CASSTRVRNSYEQYF. In DNA, the CDR3 is TGTGCCAGCAGCACCAGGGTTAGGAACTCTTACGAGCAGTACTTC.

The V call is TRBV30, the J call TRBJ1-2; D not resolved. The CDR3 is 15 residues long. Germline V gene data show CDR1 as GTSNPN and CDR2 as SVGIG (reference sequence). The V gene lost 0 bases and the J gene lost 4 bases, with 15 bases spanning the gap. The CDR3 bases are TGTGCCTGGAGTGTAGCGGGGTCCCCATCCTATGGCTACACCTTC. This sequence encodes CAWSVAGSPSYGYTF.

The chain couples TRBV25-1 to TRBJ2-1; no clear D gene. Per germline, CDR1 MGHDK and CDR2 SYGVNS. The CDR3 has 14 amino acids. V was shortened by 10 bases and J by 2 bases, with 15 bases between the two germline ends. In DNA form, the CDR3 reads TGTGCCACCATCCCGGTCGGTACCTACAATGAGCAGTTCTTC. It codes for CATIPVGTYNEQFF.

The chain couples TRBV6-5 to TRBJ1-1; D is perhaps TRBD1 (5 bases). The germline CDR1 and CDR2 sequences are MNHEY and SVGAGI. Trimming pared 4 bases from V and 1 base from J, leaving 10 bases between. CDR3 size: 14 residues. Here the CDR3 reads CASSLRGENTEAFF. The CDR3 DNA follows: TGTGCCAGCAGTTTACGGGGGGAGAACACTGAAGCTTTCTTT.

The rearrangement uses TRBV12-3 or TRBV12-4 and TRBJ1-4, with a possible D match to TRBD1 (5 bases). There are 13 residues in the CDR3. V lost 2 bases, J lost 8 bases, and 9 bases lay in between. The CDR3 bases are TGTGCCAGCAGTTTAAGACAGTTGGAAAAACTGTTTTTT. Translated, it gives CASSLRQLEKLFF.

The V and J genes are TRBV29-1 and TRBJ2-7, with a tentative D call TRBD2 (5 bases). Germline CDR1 is SQVTM and CDR2 is ANQGSEA. V was shortened by 6 bases and J by 4 bases, with 13 bases between the two germline ends. The CDR3 has 12 residues. The CDR3: CSVSGRDYEQYF. The CDR3 nucleotides read TGCAGCGTATCTGGACGGGATTACGAGCAGTACTTC.

J is TRBJ2-6 and V is TRBV3-1 (or the pseudogene TRBV3-2), with D possibly being TRBD1 (5 bases). Germline V gene sequence: CDR1 LGHDT, CDR2 YNNKEL (reference sequence). V lost 4 bases and J lost 3, with 16 bases in between. The CDR3 consists of 17 residues. The CDR3 bases are TGTGCCAGCAGCCTCAACACAGGTTCGAATGGGGCCAACGTCCTGACTTTC. This codes for CASSLNTGSNGANVLTF.